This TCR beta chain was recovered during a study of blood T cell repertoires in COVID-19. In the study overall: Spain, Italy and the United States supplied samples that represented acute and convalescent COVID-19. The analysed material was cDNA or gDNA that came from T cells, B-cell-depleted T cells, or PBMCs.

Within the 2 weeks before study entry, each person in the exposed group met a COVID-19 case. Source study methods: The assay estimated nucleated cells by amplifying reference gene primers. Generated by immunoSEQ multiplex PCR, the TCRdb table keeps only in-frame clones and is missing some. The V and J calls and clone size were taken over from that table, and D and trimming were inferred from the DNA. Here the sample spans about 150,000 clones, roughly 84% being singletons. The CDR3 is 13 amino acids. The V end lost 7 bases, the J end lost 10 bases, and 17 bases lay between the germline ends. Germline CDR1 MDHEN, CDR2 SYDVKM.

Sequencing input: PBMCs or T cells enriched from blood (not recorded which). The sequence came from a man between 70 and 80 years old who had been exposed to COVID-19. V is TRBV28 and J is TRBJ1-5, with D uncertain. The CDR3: CASTPGRHRPQHF. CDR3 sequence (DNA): TGTGCCAGCACCCCCGGGAGACATCGCCCCCAGCATTTT.